This T cell receptor beta chain was captured in a study of blood T cell repertoires in COVID-19. On the study more broadly: Donors in the United States, Italy and Spain gave samples during acute or convalescent COVID-19. From T cells, B-cell-depleted T cells, or PBMCs came the material, which was cDNA or gDNA.

V was clipped by 2 bases and J by 4 bases, with 12 bases between them. CDR1 is LNHNV, CDR2 YYDKDF, per germline (reference sequence). The CDR3 runs to 15 residues. In the source study's methods: Nucleated cell number was recorded as an estimate derived from reference gene primer amplification. Assay: immunoSEQ multiplex PCR; the TCRdb copy retains only in-frame clones and omits some. V, J and clone size are those of that table, while D and trimming were read from the DNA. The sample has 40,000 to 45,000 clones, nearly 90% seen once; the top ten hold about 2.4%. This clone was picked up one time. The chain joins TRBV15 to TRBJ1-5, with D possibly TRBD1 on 6 matching bases. Sequenced sample: peripheral blood. The TCR was taken from a human donor in a cohort sampled during active COVID-19. The CDR3, as DNA: TGTGCCACCAGCAGATCGACAGGCCCGAATCAGCCCCAGCATTTT. Amino acids: CATSRSTGPNQPQHF. Supplemented by reference TRBV15 and TRBJ1-5, the full variable domain reads DAMVIQNPRYQVTQFGKPVTLSCSQTLNHNVMYWYQQKSSQAPKLLFHYYDKDFNNEADTPDNFQSRRPNTSFCFLDIRSPGLGDTAMYLCATSRSTGPNQPQHFGDGTRLSIL.